These 12 T cell receptor beta chains came from one sample sequenced in a study of blood T cells in healthy people across ages. A sample-barcoded 5' primer and a J-beta primer mix were used in a second PCR of roughly 7 to 11 cycles. TCRdb used MiXCR to reprocess the 5' RACE reads, holding one entry per CDR3 protein. The sample carries about 1.8 million distinct CDR3 sequences, around 50% recorded once. Sequencing input: blood. The receptor set was obtained from a middle-aged woman in good health.

The genes are TRBV6-2 or TRBV6-3 and TRBJ2-7, with 7 bases matching TRBD1. V shed 2 bases and J 5 bases; nucleotides not matched to a gene: 9. This CDR3 has 15 residues. Per germline, CDR1 MNHEY and CDR2 SVGEGT. The CDR3 DNA reads TGTGCCAGCAGTTACGCAAGGGGGCGCGTCAACGAGCAGTACTTC. As protein: CASSYARGRVNEQYF.

The chain is built from TRBV4-1 and TRBJ2-1; 9 nucleotides match TRBD1. V dropped 6 bases and J dropped 7; count of bases not matched to a gene: 13. The CDR3 consists of 16 residues. CDR1 and CDR2 (germline): MGHRA, YSYEKL. The CDR3 region has the DNA TGCGCCAGCAGTCTAACAGGGACAGGGACTGGGAATGAGCAGTTCTTC. This sequence encodes CASSLTGTGTGNEQFF.

This clonotype has more than one count but fewer than ten. The chain couples TRBV29-1 to TRBJ1-2; weak D call: TRBD1 (5 bases). The length of the CDR3 is 10 residues. V was cut by 5 bases and J by 8 bases, with 9 bases left in between. Germline assignment: CDR1 SQVTM and CDR2 ANQGSEA. The CDR3 is CSVPTDGYTF. The DNA for the CDR3 is TGCAGCGTTCCGACAGACGGCTACACCTTC. The full variable domain, in which reference TRBV29-1 and TRBJ1-2 provide the parts outside the CDR3, is SAVISQKPSRDICQRGTSLTIQCQVDSQVTMMFWYRQQPGQSLTLIATANQGSEATYESGFVIDKFPISRPNLTFSTLTVSNMSPEDSSIYLCSVPTDGYTFGSGTRLTVV.

The chain employs TRBV20-1 and TRBJ1-5; D is ambiguous. The CDR3 is 14 amino acids. Germline V CDR1 and CDR2: DFQATT, SNEGSKA (reference sequence). The ends were cut back, 5 bases at V and 3 bases at J, with 14 bases in the middle. This CDR3 reads CSASENRNNQPQHF. CDR3 nucleotide sequence: TGCAGTGCTTCCGAGAACAGAAACAATCAGCCCCAGCATTTT.

This clonotype was seen once. The chain couples TRBV25-1 to TRBJ1-6; TRBD1 might be the D (6 bases). The CDR3 has 13 amino acids. Germline V gene lookup returns CDR1 MGHDK and CDR2 SYGVNS. V lost 3 bases to trimming and J lost 9 bases, with 9 bases between them. The CDR3 DNA sequence: TGTGCCAGCAGTGAGGGACATCCTTCACCCCTCCACTTT. This translates into CASSEGHPSPLHF.

The gene calls are TRBV6-2 or TRBV6-3 and TRBJ2-3; D is ambiguous. The V gene's germline CDR1 is MNHEY and CDR2 SVGEGT. The CDR3 extends over 12 amino acids. Trimming shortened V by 5 bases and J by 5 bases, and 8 bases separated the two germline ends. The CDR3 DNA sequence: TGTGCCAGCAGTAACCGACTAGATACGCAGTATTTT. Translated: CASSNRLDTQYF.

This clonotype has a handful of counts. This sequence joins TRBV7-2 and TRBJ2-5, with no clear D. The J call is in doubt because the DNA end fits TRBJ2-7 better. The germline V gene encodes CDR1 SGHTA and CDR2 FQGNSA. The CDR3 has 14 residues. CDR3 sequence (DNA): TGTGCCAGCAGCTTAGATGCAGGAAGGTACGAGCAGTACTTC. This codes for CASSLDAGRYEQYF.

This chain links TRBV4-2 with TRBJ2-4; D is ambiguous. Per the germline V gene, CDR1 is LGHNA and CDR2 is YNFKEQ. V lost 0 bases and J 13 bases, leaving 13 bases between the germline ends. There are 13 residues in the CDR3. CDR3 DNA: TGTGCCAGCAGCCAAGATCTGGAGTCCCCCCAGTACTTC. It codes for CASSQDLESPQYF.

This chain links TRBV7-3 with TRBJ2-3; D could derive from TRBD1 or TRBD2 (5 bases each). V lost 5 bases, J lost 2 bases, and 17 bases lay in between. The CDR3 runs 16 residues. Germline assignment: CDR1 SGHTA and CDR2 FQGTGA. The CDR3 reads CASSPGRVGDTDTQYF. The CDR3, as DNA: TGTGCCAGCAGCCCGGGACGGGTAGGGGACACAGATACGCAGTATTTT.

CDR3 loop: CASRATGPGSYEQYF. CDR3 DNA: TGTGCCAGCAGAGCGACAGGCCCCGGCTCCTACGAGCAGTACTTC. The V and J genes are TRBV6-6 and TRBJ2-7; maybe TRBD1 (6 bases). The germline V gene encodes CDR1 MNHNY and CDR2 SVGAGI (reference sequence). The length of the CDR3 is 15 residues. The ends were cut back, 6 bases at V and 0 bases at J, with 15 bases in the middle.

This clonotype was picked up one time. The genes are TRBV7-6 and TRBJ1-5; D unresolved. This CDR3 has 15 amino acids. CDR1 is SGHVS and CDR2 is FNYEAQ in the germline V gene. V lost 2 bases, J lost 3 bases, and 11 bases lay in between. The CDR3 coding sequence is TGTGCCAGCAGCTTAACCGGGGAACCCAATCAGCCCCAGCATTTT. Its protein product is CASSLTGEPNQPQHF.

This clonotype was picked up a small number of times. The chain links TRBV9 to TRBJ2-5; a weak D match, TRBD1 (5 bases). V shed 7 bases and J shed 5 bases, with 21 bases lying between them. Germline CDR1 and CDR2: SGDLS and YYNGEE. There are 15 residues in the CDR3. The CDR3 spells CASSESGRRLETQYF. Here the CDR3 DNA reads TGTGCCAGCTCTGAGTCAGGGCGCAGACTGGAGACCCAGTACTTC.